Shown below are 17 T cell receptor beta chains from a single sample sequenced in a study of CD8+ T cells in alopecia areata. Treatment: oral pan-JAK inhibitor, 5-10 mg twice daily. RNA, once extracted, was reverse transcribed into cDNA for use as the sequencing template. Repertoires were generated with immunoSEQ multiplex PCR, while TCRdb's copy carries only in-frame clones and drops some. In the table there are 200,000 to 250,000 clones, under 40% of which are singletons. The sequenced sample was CD4+ T cells sorted from blood, obtained around week 34, from a patient treated with tofacitinib. Receptor source: a human donor with alopecia areata.

To note about this clone: One end of the junction varies from germline; a read error may be responsible. The chain employs TRBV7-3 and TRBJ1-2; D unresolved. The V gene's germline CDR1 is SGHTA and CDR2 FQGTGA. CDR3 length: 15 residues. This chain's CDR3 is CASSLTIGPTYGYTF. The DNA of the CDR3 is TGTGCCAGCAGCCTAACGATCGGGCCAACCTATGGCTACACCTTC.

The V and J genes are TRBV4-1 and TRBJ2-7; no clear D. Between the trimmed V and J ends, which lost 0 bases and 3 bases, there was a span of 6 bases. Germline-derived CDR1 and CDR2 are MGHRA and YSYEKL. The CDR3 runs to 13 residues. This chain's CDR3 is CASSQERYYEQYF. CDR3 in DNA: TGCGCCAGCAGCCAAGAACGCTACTACGAGCAGTACTTC.

This clone has only a few counts. The V call is TRBV2, the J call TRBJ1-2; TRBD1 matches at 7 bases. Germline-derived CDR1 and CDR2 are SNHLY and FYNNEI. V trimming: 6 bases; J trimming: 0 bases; junction bases outside the gene matches: 4. This CDR3 comprises 14 residues. CDR3 in DNA: TGTGCCAGCAGAGACGGGACAGCTAACTATGGCTACACCTTC. It specifies CASRDGTANYGYTF.

The rearrangement links TRBV23-1 to TRBJ2-1, with D tentatively TRBD1 (6 bases). TRBV23-1 qualifies as an ORF whose function is uncertain. The CDR3 is made up of 13 amino acids. Trimming pared 3 bases from V and 4 bases from J, leaving 7 bases between. CDR3 region: CASSHGQYNEQFF. The CDR3 DNA reads as TGCGCCAGCAGTCACGGACAGTACAATGAGCAGTTCTTC.

The rearrangement links TRBV30 to TRBJ1-5; TRBD1 matches at 8 bases. Germline V gene sequence: CDR1 GTSNPN, CDR2 SVGIG (reference sequence). CDR3 size: 13 residues. The trim removed 2 bases at V and 6 bases at J, leaving 3 bases unmatched. The CDR3 is CAWSPGGLQPQHF. The CDR3, as DNA: TGTGCCTGGAGTCCAGGGGGCCTTCAGCCCCAGCATTTT. The full variable domain, in which reference TRBV30 and TRBJ1-5 provide the parts outside the CDR3, is SQTIHQWPATLVQPVGSPLSLECTVEGTSNPNLYWYRQAAGRGLQLLFYSVGIGQISSEVPQNLSASRPQDRQFILSSKKLLLSDSGFYLCAWSPGGLQPQHFGDGTRLSIL.

V is TRBV29-1 and J is TRBJ1-2; a possible D gene is TRBD1 (5 bases). The germline V and J ends were trimmed by 2 bases and 8 bases, with 9 bases remaining between them. This CDR3 is 11 amino acids long. Germline CDR1 SQVTM, CDR2 ANQGSEA. The CDR3 DNA follows: TGCAGCGTTGAAATGGGGGTCGGCTACACCTTC. As protein: CSVEMGVGYTF.

Notes on this clone: Other DNA sequences from this sample encode an identical CDR3 as well. The chain employs TRBV4-1 and TRBJ2-1; D uncertain. Trimming took off 4 bases at V and 1 base at J, with 8 bases between the two ends. Germline V gene sequence: CDR1 MGHRA, CDR2 YSYEKL. This CDR3 region has 14 residues. As DNA, the CDR3 is TGCGCCAGCAGCCCCACAGCTTCCTACAATGAGCAGTTCTTC. It specifies CASSPTASYNEQFF.

This clone was detected only a few times. This sequence joins TRBV25-1 and TRBJ1-1; D uncertain. Per germline, CDR1 MGHDK and CDR2 SYGVNS. Trimming took off 0 bases at V and 1 base at J, with 6 bases between the two ends. The CDR3 loop spans 14 amino acids. The chain's CDR3 is CASSEYVGNTEAFF. The CDR3 nucleotides read TGTGCCAGCAGTGAATACGTAGGGAACACTGAAGCTTTCTTT.

In its sample, this clone was seen a few times. This same CDR3 is encoded by further DNA sequences in the sample. The chain couples TRBV9 to TRBJ2-3; D is unclear. V dropped 0 bases and J dropped 2 bases, with 4 bases sitting between them. The CDR3 has 13 amino acids. In germline, CDR1 is SGDLS, CDR2 YYNGEE. The CDR3 DNA is TGTGCCAGCAGCGTAGTGTCCACAGATACGCAGTATTTT. Protein: CASSVVSTDTQYF.

The chain recombines TRBV4-1 with TRBJ2-7, with D hard to call. From germline, CDR1 is MGHRA and CDR2 YSYEKL. V was clipped by 0 bases and J by 12 bases, with 12 bases between them. CDR3 length equals 12 residues. The DNA for the CDR3 is TGCGCCAGCAGCCAAGAGATGGGCTCGCCGTACTTC. Residues: CASSQEMGSPYF.

This clone was detected a few times. The chain employs TRBV18 and TRBJ2-3; D call uncertain. Germline-derived CDR1 and CDR2 are KGHSH and LQKENI. The CDR3 is made up of 13 amino acids. The ends were cut back, 0 bases at V and 2 bases at J, with 3 bases in the middle. CDR3 amino acids: CASSPPTTDTQYF. The CDR3 bases are TGTGCCAGCTCACCACCGACCACAGATACGCAGTATTTT. Together with reference TRBV18 and TRBJ2-3, the CDR3 gives the full variable domain: NAGVMQNPRHLVRRRGQEARLRCSPMKGHSHVYWYRQLPEEGLKFMVYLQKENIIDESGMPKERFSAEFPKEGPSILRIQQVVRGDSAAYFCASSPPTTDTQYFGPGTRLTVL.

This clone showed up just a few times. The chain employs TRBV6-5 and TRBJ1-1; 8 bases are shared with TRBD1. CDR1 is MNHEY, CDR2 SVGAGI, per germline. The CDR3 has 13 residues. Germline trimming cut 6 bases from V and 2 bases from J; bases unmatched to any gene: 2. CDR3 bases: TGTGCCAGCAGGGGACAGGTCAACACTGAAGCTTTCTTT. This sequence encodes CASRGQVNTEAFF.

V usage is TRBV5-1 and J usage is TRBJ2-1, with a weak D call TRBD2 (6 bases). Trimming took 2 bases from V and 2 from J, leaving 11 bases between them. Germline CDR1 and CDR2: SGHRS and YFSETQ. This CDR3 has 15 amino acids. The CDR3 region has the DNA TGCGCCAGCAGCTTCCAGGGAGGTCCCTACAATGAGCAGTTCTTC. Translation: CASSFQGGPYNEQFF.

V is TRBV7-9 and J is TRBJ1-2; 9 nucleotides agree with TRBD1. Trimming at V came to 5 bases and at J to 5 bases, leaving 3 bases not matched to a gene. The germline gives CDR1 SEHNR, CDR2 FQNEAQ (reference sequence). CDR3 length: 13 amino acids. The CDR3 nucleotides are TGTGCCAGCAGCCTGGGACAGGGTTATGGCTACACCTTC. It yields the protein CASSLGQGYGYTF.

The table lists this clone with many counts. The chain combines TRBV19 with TRBJ1-2; D not certain. Germline V CDR1 and CDR2: LNHDA, SQIVND (reference sequence). The germline V and J ends were trimmed by 6 bases and 4 bases, with 12 bases remaining between them. This CDR3 has 13 residues. CDR3 nucleotides: TGTGCCAGTAGGCTCATGGGGTCCTATGGCTACACCTTC. Its protein is CASRLMGSYGYTF.

The chain links TRBV9 to TRBJ1-1; TRBD1 aligns across 8 bases. The CDR3 has 11 amino acids. The J segment lost 11 bases and the V segment lost 3 bases, leaving 3 bases of the junction unmatched. Germline CDR1 and CDR2: SGDLS and YYNGEE. The CDR3 region is CASSGRGHAFF. The CDR3, as DNA: TGTGCCAGCAGCGGCAGGGGGCATGCTTTCTTT.

This clone was recorded a few times. The J gene is TRBJ1-1, the V gene TRBV5-1; no clear D. Germline V gene data show CDR1 as SGHRS and CDR2 as YFSETQ. The CDR3 totals 12 residues. Trimming removed 5 bases from V and 7 bases from J, with 12 bases in between. CDR3 nucleotides: TGCGCCAGCAGGCCGATGGACGGTGAAGCTTTCTTT. This translates into CASRPMDGEAFF.